The T cell receptor (beta chain) described here comes from a study of long-term antiretroviral therapy in people with HIV. The run of the v3.0 immunoSEQ assay was at survey level. TCRdb's copy holds only in-frame clones and misses some; the assay was immunoSEQ multiplex PCR. The table records approximately 15,000 clones, about 82% of them present only once. The source is a middle-aged woman with HIV. Sequencing used unsorted PBMCs, obtained 1.8 years before starting antiretroviral therapy.

The CDR3 coding sequence is TGTGCCAGCAGCCCGGGAGGACTAGCGGGAGACCAAGAGACCCAGTACTTC. This codes for CASSPGGLAGDQETQYF. V is TRBV13 and J is TRBJ2-5; 13 nucleotides agree with TRBD2. CDR1 and CDR2 (germline): PRHDT, FYEKMQ (reference sequence). The CDR3 extends over 17 amino acids. V was clipped by 5 bases and J by 0 bases; unmatched bases: 6.